Below, 5 T cell receptor beta chains from the same sample are listed, as sequenced in a study of blood T cell repertoires in COVID-19. The protocol was immunoSEQ multiplex PCR, while the TCRdb copy is restricted to in-frame clones and leaves out a portion. Of around 83,000 clones listed, 85% to 90% were seen once; the top ten hold roughly 15%. Sample: peripheral blood. These receptors were collected from a woman between 65 and 79 years old with acute or convalescent COVID-19.

The chain uses TRBV19 and TRBJ1-5; 9 nucleotides agree with TRBD1. CDR3 length: 16 amino acids. The germline gives CDR1 LNHDA, CDR2 SQIVND (reference sequence). With V trimmed by 5 bases and J by 4 bases, 9 bases remained unmatched. DNA for the CDR3: TGTGCCAGTAGTTTTGGGACAGGGCCTCTAAATCAGCCCCAGCATTTT. Amino acid sequence: CASSFGTGPLNQPQHF.

The chain couples TRBV29-1 to TRBJ1-1; perhaps TRBD1 as D (5 bases). The CDR3 contains 14 residues. Germline CDR1 and CDR2: SQVTM and ANQGSEA. V shed 0 bases and J shed 6 bases, with 14 bases lying between them. The CDR3 DNA sequence: TGCAGCGTTGAAGAACGGGCGGGGCTTGCTGAAGCTTTCTTT. Translating gives CSVEERAGLAEAFF.

The chain carries TRBV9 and TRBJ1-2, with 11 bases fitting TRBD1. CDR3 length equals 16 residues. Germline CDR1 SGDLS, CDR2 YYNGEE. Unmatched junction bases numbered 10, after V lost 2 bases and J lost 7 bases. This chain's CDR3 is CASSVSRGGQGGGYTF. The CDR3, as DNA: TGTGCCAGCAGCGTCTCCCGAGGGGGACAGGGGGGTGGCTACACCTTC.

This clone was recorded only once. The genes are TRBV5-6 and TRBJ2-7; D possibly corresponds to TRBD1 (5 bases). The CDR3 totals 17 residues. Germline values: CDR1 SGHDT, CDR2 YYEEEE. V gave up 0 bases and J gave up 2 bases, with 18 bases separating them. The CDR3, as DNA: TGTGCCAGCAGCTTGGAATGGGGCCAGGTCCCACCCTACGAGCAGTACGTC. This encodes CASSLEWGQVPPYEQYV.

The J gene is TRBJ1-3, the V gene TRBV19, with 7 bases aligning to TRBD1. CDR3 length equals 18 residues. Germline CDR1 reads LNHDA; CDR2 reads SQIVND (reference sequence). V lost 3 bases, J lost 2 bases, and 13 bases stayed unmatched. CDR3 nucleotides: TGTGCCAGTAGTATTAGGTCCGGAAGGACAGGAGCTGGAAACACCATATATTTT. This sequence encodes CASSIRSGRTGAGNTIYF.